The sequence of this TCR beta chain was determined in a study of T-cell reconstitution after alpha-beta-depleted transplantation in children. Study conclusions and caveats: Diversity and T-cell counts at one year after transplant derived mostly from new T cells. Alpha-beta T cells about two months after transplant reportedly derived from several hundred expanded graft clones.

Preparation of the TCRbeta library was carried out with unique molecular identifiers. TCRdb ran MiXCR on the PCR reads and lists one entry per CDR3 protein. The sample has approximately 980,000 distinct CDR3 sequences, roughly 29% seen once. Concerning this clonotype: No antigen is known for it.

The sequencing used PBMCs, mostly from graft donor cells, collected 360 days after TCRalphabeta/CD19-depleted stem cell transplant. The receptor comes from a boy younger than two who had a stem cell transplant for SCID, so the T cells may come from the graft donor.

CDR3 bases: TGCGCCAGCAGCCAAGGGCCTGGCGGGCGAAAGACCCAGTACTTC. Translating it yields CASSQGPGGRKTQYF. This chain links TRBV4-1 with TRBJ2-5, with D tentatively TRBD2 (5 bases). The V gene's germline CDR1 is MGHRA and CDR2 YSYEKL. The CDR3 has 15 residues. Trimming pared 1 base from V and 6 bases from J, leaving 15 bases between.